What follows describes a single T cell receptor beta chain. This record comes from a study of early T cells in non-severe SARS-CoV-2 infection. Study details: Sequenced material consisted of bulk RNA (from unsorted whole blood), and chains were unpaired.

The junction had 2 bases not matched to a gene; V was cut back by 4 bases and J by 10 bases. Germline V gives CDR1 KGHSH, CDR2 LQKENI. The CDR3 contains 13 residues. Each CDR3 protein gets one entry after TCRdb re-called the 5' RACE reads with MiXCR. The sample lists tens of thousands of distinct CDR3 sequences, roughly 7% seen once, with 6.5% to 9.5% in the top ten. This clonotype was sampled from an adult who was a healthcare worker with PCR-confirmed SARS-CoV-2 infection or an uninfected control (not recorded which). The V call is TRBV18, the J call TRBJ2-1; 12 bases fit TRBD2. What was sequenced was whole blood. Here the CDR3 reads CASSLGLAGEQFF. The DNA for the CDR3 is TGTGCCAGCTCACTCGGACTAGCGGGGGAGCAGTTCTTC.